A selection of T cell receptor beta chains follows, all from one sample in a study of beta chain features in type 1 diabetes. Clones were read by immunoSEQ multiplex PCR, and TCRdb kept only the in-frame ones, dropping some. The sample records over 600,000 clones, around 11% being singletons. Material: naive CD4+ T cells from blood. All receptors derive from a man aged 25 to 45 with type 1 diabetes. Both conserved end residues are part of each CDR3. The D gene is left open where the match is weak. Size tells how often a clone was seen (once, few, many) or the class of an expanded clone, and some rows leave it out.

-	TRBJ1-1	-	TRBV7-9	CASRSSGPNTEAFF	TGTGCCAGCAGGTCTTCGGGGCCGAACACTGAAGCTTTCTTT
TRBD1	TRBJ2-6	-	TRBV11-3	CASSRDRGGSGANVLTF	TGTGCCAGCAGCCGCGACAGGGGAGGCTCTGGGGCCAACGTCCTGACTTTC
-	TRBJ1-5	-	TRBV28	CASSLLTAHNQPQHF	TGTGCCAGCAGTTTATTGACAGCGCACAATCAGCCCCAGCATTTT
-	TRBJ2-7	few	TRBV6-5	CASRGQGSYEQYF	TGTGCCAGCAGGGGCCAGGGGTCCTACGAGCAGTACTTC
TRBD1	TRBJ1-6	few	TRBV7-2	CASSPRSGGNNSPLHF	TGTGCCAGCAGCCCCCGATCAGGGGGCAACAATTCACCCCTCCACTTT
TRBD1	TRBJ2-4	few	TRBV4-3	CASSQEVPGGLTIKNIQYF	TGCGCCAGCAGCCAAGAAGTACCAGGGGGCTTAACTATCAAAAACATTCAGTACTTC
-	TRBJ2-1	-	TRBV5-1	CASSLQRESYNEQFF	TGCGCCAGCAGCTTGCAAAGGGAAAGCTACAATGAGCAGTTCTTC
-	TRBJ2-7	few	TRBV11-2	CASSPPRGLYDEQYF	TGTGCCAGCAGCCCGCCACGAGGGTTGTACGACGAGCAGTACTTC
-	TRBJ2-5	-	TRBV2	CASTTGGETQYF	TGTGCCAGCACCACAGGCGGGGAGACCCAGTACTTC
TRBD1	TRBJ1-2	-	TRBV10-3	CASSPDRGITNYGYTF	TGTGCCAGCAGCCCTGACAGGGGGATTACTAACTATGGCTACACCTTC
TRBD1	TRBJ1-6	few	TRBV11-2	CASSLAPGGSNSPLHF	TGTGCCAGCAGCTTAGCCCCAGGGGGAAGTAATTCACCCCTCCACTTT
-	TRBJ2-1	-	TRBV5-4	CASSLENSPNEQFF	TGTGCCAGCAGCTTGGAAAATAGTCCTAATGAGCAGTTCTTC
-	TRBJ2-1	few	TRBV5-1	CASSTRTDEQFF	TGCGCCAGCAGCACCCGGACAGATGAGCAGTTCTTC
TRBD1	TRBJ2-7	-	TRBV11-2	CASSLTGVFPPAQYF	TGTGCCAGCAGCTTGACAGGGGTATTCCCCCCCGCGCAGTACTTC
TRBD2	TRBJ2-1	few	TRBV10-3	CAISEGTSGAYNEQFF	TGTGCCATCAGTGAGGGTACTAGCGGGGCCTACAATGAGCAGTTCTTC
TRBD2	TRBJ2-1	few	TRBV14	CASSVLAGAGNEQFF	TGTGCCAGCAGCGTGCTAGCGGGAGCCGGTAATGAGCAGTTCTTC
TRBD1	TRBJ1-4	few	TRBV25-1	CASSEGDREDEKLFF	TGTGCCAGCAGTGAGGGAGACAGGGAGGATGAAAAACTGTTTTTT
-	TRBJ1-2	-	TRBV2	CASSTNYGYTF	TGTGCCAGCAGTACCAACTATGGCTACACCTTC
-	TRBJ1-2	few	TRBV11-2	CASSSGGLREYGYTF	TGTGCCAGCAGCTCCGGGGGTCTCCGGGAGTATGGCTACACCTTC